The 14 T cell receptor beta chains below all came from one sample that was sequenced in a study of identical twins. One entry per CDR3 protein, called by TCRdb with MiXCR from the 5' RACE reads. The sample shows around 230,000 distinct CDR3 sequences, 6.5% of them seen only once. The sample was also reused in another study, on T cells expressing NK-cell markers.

The sequenced sample consisted of CD8+ T cells sorted from blood. The receptors here all came from a woman aged 18 to 35 in good health.

The chain uses TRBV14 and TRBJ2-1; TRBD2 is a possible D gene (6 bases). CDR1 and CDR2 from the germline V gene are SGHDN and FVKESK. CDR3 length equals 18 residues. The V gene lost 3 bases and the J gene lost 5 bases, with 23 bases spanning the gap. Here the CDR3 reads CASSQPRGLPGVDNEQFF. As DNA, the CDR3 is TGTGCCAGCAGCCAGCCACGGGGGTTGCCCGGGGTTGACAATGAGCAGTTCTTC. The complete variable domain, with remaining parts taken from reference TRBV14 and TRBJ2-1, reads EAGVTQFPSHSVIEKGQTVTLRCDPISGHDNLYWYRRVMGKEIKFLLHFVKESKQDESGMPNNRFLAERTGGTYSTLKVQPAELEDSGVYFCASSQPRGLPGVDNEQFFGPGTRLTVL.

This clonotype was counted between two and nine times. V gene TRBV20-1 combines with J gene TRBJ2-1, with 14 bases lining up with TRBD2. Germline assignment: CDR1 DFQATT and CDR2 SNEGSKA (reference sequence). This CDR3 has 20 amino acids. The V segment lost 0 bases and the J segment 4 bases; nucleotides outside the gene matches: 14. The CDR3 here is CSARDGFGTSGSPHYNEQFF. For the CDR3, the DNA is TGCAGTGCTAGAGATGGTTTCGGGACTAGCGGGAGTCCCCATTACAATGAGCAGTTCTTC.

The rearrangement joins TRBV7-9 to TRBJ2-1; 11 bases are shared with TRBD2. V was clipped by 6 bases and J by 2 bases; unmatched bases: 3. CDR1 SEHNR and CDR2 FQNEAQ come from the germline V gene (reference sequence). The CDR3 runs 15 residues. This CDR3 is CASRPTSGAYNEQFF. DNA for the CDR3: TGTGCCAGCAGACCGACTAGCGGGGCCTACAATGAGCAGTTCTTC.

This clonotype has more than one count but fewer than ten. The chain couples TRBV25-1 to TRBJ1-1; TRBD1 is a possible D gene (5 bases). Trimming took 8 bases from V and 0 from J, leaving 7 bases between them. CDR1 is MGHDK, CDR2 SYGVNS, per germline. This CDR3 region has 12 residues. Written as DNA, the CDR3 is TGTGCCAGCGCGGGGCTGAACACTGAAGCTTTCTTT. Translation: CASAGLNTEAFF.

This clonotype was detected only a few times. The J gene is TRBJ2-2, the V gene TRBV9, with 7 bases aligning to TRBD2. The CDR3 is 15 residues long. Trimming took 1 base from V and 2 from J; bases not matched to a gene: 2. The germline V gene encodes CDR1 SGDLS and CDR2 YYNGEE. The DNA for the CDR3 is TGTGCCAGCAGCGTAAGCGGGGTTAACACCGGGGAGCTGTTTTTT. Amino acids: CASSVSGVNTGELFF.

A few counts support this clonotype. This sequence joins TRBV7-3 and TRBJ2-1; either TRBD1 or TRBD2 may fit D (5 bases each). Per germline, CDR1 SGHTA and CDR2 FQGTGA. Trimming took 4 bases from V and 5 from J, leaving 18 bases between them. The CDR3 has 16 amino acids. CDR3 region: CASSSIPHGAHNEQFF. CDR3 nucleotides: TGTGCCAGCAGCTCGATCCCACACGGGGCTCACAATGAGCAGTTCTTC.

A few counts support this clonotype. The chain links TRBV19 to TRBJ2-1, with 9 positions matching TRBD2. V gave up 4 bases and J gave up 8 bases; unmatched junction bases: 9. This CDR3 spans 15 amino acids. CDR1 and CDR2 (germline): LNHDA, SQIVND (reference sequence). CDR3 sequence (DNA): TGTGCCAGTAGTAAGTGGCCTAGCGGGAAGGATGAGCAGTTCTTC. Protein sequence: CASSKWPSGKDEQFF.

This clonotype was seen many times. The J gene is TRBJ1-1, the V gene TRBV12-3 or TRBV12-4, with TRBD1 identical over 11 bases. This CDR3 comprises 16 residues. V gave up 7 bases and J gave up 4 bases; unmatched junction bases: 11. CDR3 in amino acids: CASTSGTGGASTEAFF. CDR3 in DNA: TGTGCCAGCACCAGCGGGACAGGGGGGGCGAGCACTGAAGCTTTCTTT.

J is TRBJ1-1 and V is TRBV20-1, with a tentative D call TRBD1 (5 bases). V lost 0 bases to trimming and J lost 2 bases, with 16 bases between them. The germline V gene encodes CDR1 DFQATT and CDR2 SNEGSKA (reference sequence). There are 16 residues in the CDR3. CDR3 amino acids: CSARDQSEGINTEAFF. CDR3 sequence (DNA): TGCAGTGCTAGAGATCAATCGGAGGGGATAAACACTGAAGCTTTCTTT.

This clonotype was seen repeatedly, ten times or more. The rearrangement uses TRBV5-1 and TRBJ1-1, with TRBD1 as a possible D gene (6 bases). Germline CDR1 and CDR2: SGHRS and YFSETQ. V lost 3 bases and J 13 bases, leaving 16 bases between the germline ends. The CDR3 has 12 amino acids. The CDR3 loop reads CASSSGGLVGFF. Here the CDR3 DNA reads TGCGCCAGCAGCTCCGGGGGGCTTGTTGGTTTCTTT.

This clonotype has ten or more counts. This rearrangement joins TRBV12-3 or TRBV12-4 to TRBJ2-2; D is possibly TRBD1 or TRBD2 (6 bases each). This CDR3 is built from 15 residues. Trimming took off 6 bases at V and 6 bases at J, with 17 bases between the two ends. The CDR3 here is CASSPSEGEAGELFF. DNA of the CDR3: TGTGCCAGCAGCCCCTCTGAGGGGGAGGCCGGGGAGCTGTTTTTT.

The rearrangement links TRBV3-1 to TRBJ2-1, with 8 bases that match TRBD1. V lost 5 bases, J lost 6 bases, and 6 bases stayed unmatched. The CDR3 contains 14 residues. Germline CDR1 reads LGHDT; CDR2 reads YNNKEL (reference sequence). CDR3 protein: CASSGGGQGNEQFF. As DNA, the CDR3 is TGTGCCAGCAGCGGGGGTGGACAGGGCAATGAGCAGTTCTTC.

This clonotype was seen only a few times. The chain recombines TRBV7-3 with TRBJ2-3, with D hard to call. The V gene lost 5 bases and the J gene lost 4 bases, with 10 bases spanning the gap. The CDR3 has 13 residues. Germline values: CDR1 SGHTA, CDR2 FQGTGA. The CDR3 nucleotides read TGTGCCAGCAGCCCGCTTGGGGCAGATACGCAGTATTTT. Protein: CASSPLGADTQYF.

The CDR3 bases are TGTGCCAGCGGGCACGGGGGGAACGGTCGCACTGAAGCTTTCTTT. It is translated as CASGHGGNGRTEAFF. The chain employs TRBV13 and TRBJ1-1, with D maybe TRBD1 (5 bases). The V gene lost 8 bases and the J gene lost 4 bases, with 20 bases spanning the gap. Germline loops: CDR1 PRHDT, CDR2 FYEKMQ (reference sequence). The CDR3 runs 15 residues.